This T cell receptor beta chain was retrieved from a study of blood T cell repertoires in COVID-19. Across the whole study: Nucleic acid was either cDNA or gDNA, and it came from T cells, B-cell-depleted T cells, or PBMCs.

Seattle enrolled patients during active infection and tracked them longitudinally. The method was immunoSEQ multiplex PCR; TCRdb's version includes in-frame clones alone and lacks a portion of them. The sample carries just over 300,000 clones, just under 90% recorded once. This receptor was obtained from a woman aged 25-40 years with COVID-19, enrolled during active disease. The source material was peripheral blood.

The CDR3 spells CASSRGLSGGPHNEQFF. CDR3 coding DNA: TGTGCCAGCAGCCGCGGACTGAGCGGGGGGCCCCACAATGAGCAGTTCTTC. The chain carries TRBV3-1 (or the pseudogene TRBV3-2) and TRBJ2-1, with 9 bases fitting TRBD2. CDR3 length equals 17 residues. V was pared by 4 bases and J by 5 bases, with 12 bases of the junction left unmatched. Per germline, CDR1 LGHDT and CDR2 YNNKEL (reference sequence).